This T cell receptor (beta chain) is from a study of T-cell memory formation after mild COVID-19. Overall study: Each donor largely had its own TCR clusters.

Study-wide results and caveats: Cross-reactive memory appears to have joined, as suggested by some responding clones showing up in pre-infection memory.

Comment on this clonotype: Its antigen is not known.

V was shortened by 5 bases and J by 3 bases, with 15 bases between the two germline ends. This CDR3 comprises 15 residues. Germline CDR1 and CDR2: SGHTA and FQGNSA. In TCRdb, the 5' RACE reads were re-called with MiXCR into one record per CDR3 protein. The sample lists about 180,000 distinct CDR3 sequences, around 16% occurring once. The V and J genes are TRBV7-2 and TRBJ2-3; D is perhaps TRBD1 or TRBD2 (5 bases each). This clonotype originated in an adult woman who had mild COVID-19 (a few samples of this study predate the infection). Cell type and time point are not known. The sample was PBMCs or a T cell subset sorted from them (not recorded which). In DNA form, the CDR3 reads TGTGCCAGCAGCCTTTCTTGGGGGAGAACAGATACGCAGTATTTT. The encoded protein is CASSLSWGRTDTQYF.